This TCR beta chain is from a study of graft-versus-host responses after intestinal transplantation. The CDR3 is made up of 15 amino acids. CDR1 MDHEN and CDR2 SYDVKM come from the germline V gene. V gave up 6 bases and J gave up 7 bases, with 19 bases separating them. This clone has just a few counts. Its antigen remains unidentified. TCRdb keeps only in-frame clones here, not all; method: immunoSEQ multiplex PCR. The data show tens of thousands of clones, with around nine tenths seen just once and over 2% held by the top ten. J is TRBJ1-5 and V is TRBV28; D remains ambiguous. The receptor's source is a human donor who was the organ donor for an intestinal transplant. Source: unstimulated CD4+ T cells sorted from spleen or lymph node cells, taken before transplant. The CDR3 reads CASSPDTQRGQPQHF. The DNA of the CDR3 is TGTGCCAGCAGCCCAGACACTCAGCGGGGACAGCCCCAGCATTTT. Drawing the rest from reference TRBV28 and TRBJ1-5, the complete variable domain is DVKVTQSSRYLVKRTGEKVFLECVQDMDHENMFWYRQDPGLGLRLIYFSYDVKMKEKGDIPEGYSVSREKKERFSLILESASTNQTSMYLCASSPDTQRGQPQHFGDGTRLSIL.